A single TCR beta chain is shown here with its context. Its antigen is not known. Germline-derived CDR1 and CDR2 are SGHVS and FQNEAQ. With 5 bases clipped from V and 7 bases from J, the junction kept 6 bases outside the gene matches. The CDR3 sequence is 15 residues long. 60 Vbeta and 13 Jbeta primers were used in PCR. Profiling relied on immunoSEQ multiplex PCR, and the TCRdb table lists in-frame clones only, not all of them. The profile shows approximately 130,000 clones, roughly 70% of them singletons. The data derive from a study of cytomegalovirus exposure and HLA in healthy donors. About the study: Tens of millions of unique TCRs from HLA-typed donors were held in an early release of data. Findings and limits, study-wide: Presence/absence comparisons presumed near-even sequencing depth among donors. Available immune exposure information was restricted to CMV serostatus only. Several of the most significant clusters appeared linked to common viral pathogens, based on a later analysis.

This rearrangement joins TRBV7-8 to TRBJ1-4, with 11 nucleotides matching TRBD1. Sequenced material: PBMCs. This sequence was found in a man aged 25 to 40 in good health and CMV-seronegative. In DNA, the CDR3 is TGTGCCAGCAGCCCGAAGGACAGGGGGCTTGAAAAACTGTTTTTT. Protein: CASSPKDRGLEKLFF.